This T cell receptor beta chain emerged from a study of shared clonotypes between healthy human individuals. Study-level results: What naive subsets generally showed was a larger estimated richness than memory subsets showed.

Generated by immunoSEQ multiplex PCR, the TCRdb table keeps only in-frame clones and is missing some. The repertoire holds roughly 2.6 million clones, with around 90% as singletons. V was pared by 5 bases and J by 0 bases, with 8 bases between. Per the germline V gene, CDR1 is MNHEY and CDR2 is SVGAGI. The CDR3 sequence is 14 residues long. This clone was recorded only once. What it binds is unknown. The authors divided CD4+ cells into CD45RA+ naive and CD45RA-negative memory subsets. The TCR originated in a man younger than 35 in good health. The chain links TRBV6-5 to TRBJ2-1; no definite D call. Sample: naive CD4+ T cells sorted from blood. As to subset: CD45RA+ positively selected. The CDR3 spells CASSNTDSYNEQFF. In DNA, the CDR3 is TGTGCCAGCAGTAACACCGACTCCTACAATGAGCAGTTCTTC.